Each of the 11 T cell receptor beta chains below was sequenced from the same sample in a study of cytomegalovirus exposure and HLA in healthy donors. The PCR used 60 Vbeta and 13 Jbeta primers. The assay was immunoSEQ multiplex PCR, and TCRdb's table has in-frame clones only and misses some. The sample has under 150,000 clones; 9.4% are singletons. Sequences were obtained from PBMCs. These receptors all come from a male donor in good health and CMV-seronegative.

The chain uses TRBV7-9 and TRBJ2-5; TRBD2 matches 7 bases. The CDR3 contains 16 residues. Trimming at V came to 1 base and at J to 5 bases, leaving 10 bases not matched to a gene. Germline CDR1 is SEHNR and CDR2 is FQNEAQ (reference sequence). CDR3 sequence reads: CASSLGGEGPQETQYF. CDR3 in DNA: TGTGCCAGCAGCTTAGGGGGGGAGGGCCCTCAGGAGACCCAGTACTTC.

The chain uses TRBV4-1 and TRBJ2-2; 9 positions agree with TRBD1. This CDR3 is built from 15 residues. CDR1 MGHRA and CDR2 YSYEKL come from the germline V gene. With 3 bases clipped from V and 4 bases from J, the junction kept 3 bases outside the gene matches. The CDR3 sequence: CASSHGTGFTGELFF. DNA of the CDR3: TGCGCCAGCAGCCATGGGACAGGGTTCACCGGGGAGCTGTTTTTT.

The chain combines TRBV27 with TRBJ1-2, with D possibly being TRBD1 (5 bases). Germline V gene data show CDR1 as MNHEY and CDR2 as SMNVEV (reference sequence). With 1 base removed from V and 3 bases from J, the gap between germline ends came to 9 bases. This CDR3 has 14 residues. CDR3 DNA sequence: TGTGCCAGCAGTTTATGGGGGGGGGACTATGGCTACACCTTC. As protein: CASSLWGGDYGYTF.

V usage is TRBV2 and J usage is TRBJ2-7; maybe TRBD1 (5 bases). Germline-derived CDR1 and CDR2 are SNHLY and FYNNEI. V lost 8 bases, J lost 5 bases, and 25 bases lay in between. The CDR3 consists of 16 residues. The CDR3 DNA reads as TGTGCCAGCGCGGACATCGGAAGGCCCCCAGCCGACGAGCAGTACTTC. Translation: CASADIGRPPADEQYF.

The rearrangement joins TRBV10-3 to TRBJ2-1, with 7 bases fitting TRBD2. The CDR3 runs to 16 residues. Trimming removed 4 bases from V and 0 bases from J; junction bases left unmatched: 6. The V gene's germline CDR1 is ENHRY and CDR2 SYGVKD. The CDR3 sequence is CAISAGLLSSYNEQFF. CDR3 DNA sequence: TGTGCCATCAGTGCGGGACTATTGAGCTCCTACAATGAGCAGTTCTTC.

V gene TRBV4-1 combines with J gene TRBJ1-3; 7 nucleotides line up with TRBD1. Germline V lookup: CDR1 MGHRA, CDR2 YSYEKL. This CDR3 has 16 residues. Germline trimming cut 2 bases from V and 4 bases from J; bases unmatched to any gene: 8. The CDR3 DNA sequence: TGCGCCAGCAGCCAACATACAGGGGATAACGGAAACACCATATATTTT. Translation gives CASSQHTGDNGNTIYF.

This chain connects TRBV6-1 to TRBJ2-2, with D unresolved. Trimming removed 1 base from V and 7 bases from J, with 13 bases in between. The CDR3 covers 15 residues. CDR1 is MNHNS and CDR2 is SASEGT in the germline V gene. CDR3 nucleotides: TGTGCCAGCAGTGAAGACCGATATCTAAGCGGGGAGCTGTTTTTT. This codes for CASSEDRYLSGELFF.

The rearrangement joins TRBV10-3 to TRBJ2-7, with TRBD1 matching over 8 bases. The V gene end was trimmed by 10 bases and the J gene end by 7 bases; junction bases not matched to a gene: 15. Per germline, CDR1 ENHRY and CDR2 SYGVKD. CDR3 length equals 14 residues. The CDR3 here is CATRSPGQAEEQYF. In nucleotides, the CDR3 is TGTGCCACCCGGTCTCCGGGACAGGCGGAGGAGCAGTACTTC.

This clone has only a few counts. This chain joins TRBV2 and TRBJ2-5; 9 positions agree with TRBD2. This CDR3 has 13 residues. V gave up 6 bases and J gave up 4 bases; unmatched junction bases: 3. Germline V CDR1 and CDR2: SNHLY, FYNNEI. This CDR3 reads CASRRGGGETQYF. In DNA form, the CDR3 reads TGTGCCAGCAGGCGGGGGGGAGGAGAGACCCAGTACTTC.

V and J are TRBV6-4 and TRBJ1-1; 8 positions agree with TRBD1. The CDR3 consists of 15 residues. The germline CDR1 and CDR2 sequences are MRHNA and SNTAGT. The V and J ends lost 0 bases and 3 bases, in that order; junction bases with no gene match: 3. The CDR3 DNA reads as TGTGCCAGCAGTGACTCGGGGACAGGACACACTGAAGCTTTCTTT. Protein sequence: CASSDSGTGHTEAFF.

Notes on this clone: No conserved phenylalanine or tryptophan is present at the end of the CDR3, so a read error is the likely explanation. This chain links TRBV27 with TRBJ1-2; tentatively, D is TRBD1 (5 bases). Trimming removed 3 bases at V and 5 bases at J, with 10 bases between. Germline CDR1 and CDR2: MNHEY and SMNVEV (reference sequence). The CDR3 contains 13 residues. The CDR3 spells CASSFGRGYGYTV. Written as DNA, the CDR3 is TGTGCCAGCAGTTTTGGACGGGGGTATGGCTACACCGTC.